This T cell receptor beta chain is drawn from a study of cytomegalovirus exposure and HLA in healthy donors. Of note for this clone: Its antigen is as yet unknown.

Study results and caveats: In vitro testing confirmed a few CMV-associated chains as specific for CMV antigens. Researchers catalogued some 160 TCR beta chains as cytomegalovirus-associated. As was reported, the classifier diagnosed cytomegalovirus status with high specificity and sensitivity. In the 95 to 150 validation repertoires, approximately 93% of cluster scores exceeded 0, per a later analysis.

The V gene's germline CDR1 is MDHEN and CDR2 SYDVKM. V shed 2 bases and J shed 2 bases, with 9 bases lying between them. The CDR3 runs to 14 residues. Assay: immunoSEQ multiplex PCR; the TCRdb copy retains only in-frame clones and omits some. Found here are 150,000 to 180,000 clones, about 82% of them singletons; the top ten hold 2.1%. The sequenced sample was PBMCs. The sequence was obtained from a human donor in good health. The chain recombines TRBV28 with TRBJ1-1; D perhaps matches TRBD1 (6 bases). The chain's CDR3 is CASSLPRGNTEAFF. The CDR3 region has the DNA TGTGCCAGCAGTTTACCCAGGGGAAACACTGAAGCTTTCTTT.